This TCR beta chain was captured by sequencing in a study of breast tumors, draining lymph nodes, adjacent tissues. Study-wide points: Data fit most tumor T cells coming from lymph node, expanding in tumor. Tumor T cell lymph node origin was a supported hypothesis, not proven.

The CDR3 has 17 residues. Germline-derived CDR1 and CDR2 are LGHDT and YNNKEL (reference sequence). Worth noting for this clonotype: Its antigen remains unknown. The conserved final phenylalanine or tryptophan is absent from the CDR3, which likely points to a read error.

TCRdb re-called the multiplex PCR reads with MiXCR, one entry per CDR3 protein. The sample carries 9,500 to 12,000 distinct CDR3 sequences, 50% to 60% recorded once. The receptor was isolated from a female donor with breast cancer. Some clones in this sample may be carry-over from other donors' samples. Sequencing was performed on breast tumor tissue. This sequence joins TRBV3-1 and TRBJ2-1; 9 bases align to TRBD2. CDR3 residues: CASSQDWREGLGGEQFL. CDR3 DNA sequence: TGCGCCAGCAGCCAAGATTGGCGGGAGGGCCTGGGAGGTGAGCAGTTCCTC.